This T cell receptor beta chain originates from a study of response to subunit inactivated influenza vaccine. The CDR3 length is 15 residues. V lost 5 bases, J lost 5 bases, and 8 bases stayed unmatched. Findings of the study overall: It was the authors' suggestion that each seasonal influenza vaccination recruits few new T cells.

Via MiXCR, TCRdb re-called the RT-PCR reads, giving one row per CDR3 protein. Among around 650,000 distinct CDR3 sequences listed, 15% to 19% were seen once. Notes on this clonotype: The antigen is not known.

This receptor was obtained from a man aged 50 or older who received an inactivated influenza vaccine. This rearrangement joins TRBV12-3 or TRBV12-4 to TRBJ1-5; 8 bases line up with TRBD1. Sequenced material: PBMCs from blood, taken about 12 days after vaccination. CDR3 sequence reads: CASSASQGAYQPQHF. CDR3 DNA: TGTGCCAGCAGTGCCTCCCAGGGGGCCTATCAGCCCCAGCATTTT.